This T cell receptor (beta chain) stems from a study of spatial heterogeneity in lung cancer. Study-level information: Each time, sequencing found more beta-chain sequences than alpha-chain sequences.

Single TCR cDNA molecules each had their own unique molecular identifier. TCRdb itself ran the 5' RACE reads through MiXCR, one entry per CDR3 protein. This sample carries about 53,000 distinct CDR3 sequences, roughly 7.5% of them seen once, and the ten largest clones take about 3.1%. Time point: sample taken at primary tumor resection. Unsorted whole RNA samples from tumor, nontumor lung or frozen PBMC were sequenced. This clonotype has a count of ten or more. Trimming cost V 2 bases and J 5 bases; bases outside gene matches: 8. This CDR3 is built from 16 residues. Germline lookup yields CDR1 SGHVS and CDR2 FNYEAQ.

V is TRBV7-6 and J is TRBJ2-5; TRBD1 aligns across 10 bases. The sequencing used PBMCs, collected at surgery. This TCR was sampled from a female donor with early-stage non-small cell lung cancer. In DNA, the CDR3 is TGTGCCAGCAGCTTAAGCCGGGACAGGGGAGGGGAGACCCAGTACTTC. The encoded protein is CASSLSRDRGGETQYF.